This is a list of T cell receptor beta chains from one sample in a study of blood T cell repertoires in COVID-19. Clones were sequenced by immunoSEQ multiplex PCR, and TCRdb holds only the in-frame ones, with some missing. The sample holds fewer than 200,000 clones, approximately 86% seen once. The sequenced material came from peripheral blood. The receptor source for this set is a man aged 50-60 years with active or convalescent COVID-19. The CDR3 runs from the conserved cysteine through the conserved F or W. For some rows the clone size is stated as once, few or many, or as a class when expanded; others skip it.

J,V,size,CDR3
TRBJ2-1,TRBV2,.,CASSFDRSSYNEQFF
TRBJ1-1,TRBV27,.,CASRAIVRPNTEAFF
TRBJ2-3,TRBV19,.,CASSSVPGQGSTDTQYF
TRBJ1-2,TRBV12-3/TRBV12-4,.,CASSLRSNYGYTF
TRBJ1-3,TRBV5-4,few,CASSETGLGNTIYF
TRBJ1-6,TRBV28,once,CASSRLGTENSPLHF
TRBJ2-7,TRBV28,.,CASSFDPREQYF
TRBJ2-3,TRBV7-3,.,CASSLISADTQYF
TRBJ1-3,TRBV7-2,.,CASSSYSGAVRNTIYF
TRBJ2-2,TRBV4-1,.,CASSPTGLAGVAGELFF
TRBJ2-5,TRBV5-6,.,CASSLSVGEFRETQYF
TRBJ1-2,TRBV18,once,CASSPDRGNYGYTF
TRBJ1-5,TRBV7-2,.,CASSFVENQPQHF
TRBJ1-1,TRBV30,.,CAWSVAGVTEAFF
TRBJ2-7,TRBV7-3,.,CASSLNEGAGEQYF
TRBJ1-5,TRBV5-1,.,CASSLASGGGQPQHF
TRBJ2-3,TRBV3-1/TRBV3-2,.,CASSQVRVGGDTQYF
TRBJ2-7,TRBV6-5,.,CASSYTGASSYEQYF
TRBJ2-1,TRBV7-2,.,CASSLELAGGANEQFF
TRBJ2-7,TRBV2,.,CASSELGSKSTEGYF
TRBJ1-5,TRBV18,.,CASSPLGQSNQPQHF
TRBJ1-4,TRBV28,few,CASSSYRGATNEKLFF
TRBJ1-2,TRBV5-1,.,CASSSAGQEYGYTF
TRBJ1-1,TRBV19,.,CASSPPGYTEAFF
TRBJ1-6,TRBV28,few,CASSLRRDRRLSGSPLHF
TRBJ2-3,TRBV25-1,.,CASSQTGSDTQYF
TRBJ1-2,TRBV19,.,CASSIRRPNRYYGYTF
TRBJ2-1,TRBV30,.,CAWSEAGGPNEQFF
TRBJ2-3,TRBV5-1,.,CASSLVLAGVSSDTQYF
TRBJ1-5,TRBV29-1,.,CSVVGALPNQPQHF
TRBJ1-2,TRBV6-6,.,CASRAGTAQNYGYTF